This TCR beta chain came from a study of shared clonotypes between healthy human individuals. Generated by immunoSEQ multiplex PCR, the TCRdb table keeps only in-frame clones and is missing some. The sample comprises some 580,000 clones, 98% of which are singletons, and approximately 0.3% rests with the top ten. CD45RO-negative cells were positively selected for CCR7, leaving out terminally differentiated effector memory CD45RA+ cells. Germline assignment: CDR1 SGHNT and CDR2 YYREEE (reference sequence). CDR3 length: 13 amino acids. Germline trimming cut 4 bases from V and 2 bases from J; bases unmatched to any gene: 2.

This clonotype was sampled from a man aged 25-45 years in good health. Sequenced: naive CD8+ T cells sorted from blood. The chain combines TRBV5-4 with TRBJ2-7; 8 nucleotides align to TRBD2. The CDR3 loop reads CASSSSGTYEQYF. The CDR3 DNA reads TGTGCCAGCAGCAGTAGCGGGACCTACGAGCAGTACTTC.